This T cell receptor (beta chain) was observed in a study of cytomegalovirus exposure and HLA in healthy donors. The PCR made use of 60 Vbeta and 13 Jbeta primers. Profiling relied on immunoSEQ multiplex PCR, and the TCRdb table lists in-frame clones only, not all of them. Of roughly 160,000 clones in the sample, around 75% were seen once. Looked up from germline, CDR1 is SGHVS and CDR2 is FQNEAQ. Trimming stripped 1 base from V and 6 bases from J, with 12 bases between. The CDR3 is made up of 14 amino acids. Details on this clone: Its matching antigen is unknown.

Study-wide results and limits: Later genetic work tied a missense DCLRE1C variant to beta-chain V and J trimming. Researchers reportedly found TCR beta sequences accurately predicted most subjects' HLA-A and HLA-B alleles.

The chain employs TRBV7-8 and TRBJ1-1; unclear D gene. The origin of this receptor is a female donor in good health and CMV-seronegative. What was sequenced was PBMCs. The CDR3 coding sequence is TGTGCCAGCAGCTTAGATGTCAGAGGGCCTGAAGCTTTCTTT. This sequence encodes CASSLDVRGPEAFF. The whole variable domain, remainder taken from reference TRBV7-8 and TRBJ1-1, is GAGVSQSPRYKVAKRGQDVALRCDPISGHVSLFWYQQALGQGPEFLTYFQNEAQLDKSGLPSDRFFAERPEGSVSTLKIQRTQQEDSAVYLCASSLDVRGPEAFFGQGTRLTVV.